Listed below are T cell receptor beta chains from one sample, sequenced in a study of identical twins. TCRdb ran MiXCR on the 5' RACE reads and lists one entry per CDR3 protein. Seen here are 510,000 or so distinct CDR3 sequences, nearly 15% observed once, and the top ten hold around 0.4%. The data also belong to a second study, concerning yellow fever vaccine responses in identical twins.

Input material: CD4+ T cells sorted from blood. The receptors stem from a woman younger than 35 in good health. The CDR3 runs from the conserved cysteine through the conserved F or W. D genes are given only for firm matches. The size of a clone is reported for some rows only, either as once, few or many, or as a class for expanded clones.

CDR3 protein: CAIGTGINTEAFF; CDR3 DNA: TGTGCCATCGGAACAGGAATAAACACTGAAGCTTTCTTT; D gene: NA; J gene: TRBJ1-1; clone size: few; V gene: TRBV10-3
CDR3 protein: CSVVEGGSLTYNEQFF; CDR3 DNA: TGCAGCGTTGTGGAGGGGGGAAGCCTAACCTACAATGAGCAGTTCTTC; D gene: NA; J gene: TRBJ2-1; clone size: NA; V gene: TRBV29-1
CDR3 protein: CASSLWAAGDTQYF; CDR3 DNA: TGTGCCAGCAGCCTGTGGGCGGCCGGAGATACGCAGTATTTT; D gene: NA; J gene: TRBJ2-3; clone size: few; V gene: TRBV11-2
CDR3 protein: CSGSRGRQETQYF; CDR3 DNA: TGCAGTGGATCCAGGGGACGGCAGGAGACCCAGTACTTC; D gene: NA; J gene: TRBJ2-5; clone size: NA; V gene: TRBV20-1
CDR3 protein: CASRTGGRETQYF; CDR3 DNA: TGTGCCAGCAGAACAGGGGGTAGGGAGACCCAGTACTTC; D gene: TRBD1; J gene: TRBJ2-5; clone size: NA; V gene: TRBV12-3/TRBV12-4
CDR3 protein: CGGGEVVNEQFF; CDR3 DNA: TGCGGGGGCGGGGAGGTGGTCAATGAGCAGTTCTTC; D gene: NA; J gene: TRBJ2-1; clone size: few; V gene: TRBV29-1
CDR3 protein: CASRGGLAGFGNTGELFF; CDR3 DNA: TGTGCCAGCAGAGGAGGACTAGCGGGATTCGGAAACACCGGGGAGCTGTTTTTT; D gene: TRBD2; J gene: TRBJ2-2; clone size: NA; V gene: TRBV5-6
CDR3 protein: CASSLTGGSRTEAFF; CDR3 DNA: TGCGCCAGCAGCCTGACAGGAGGTTCTAGGACTGAAGCTTTCTTT; D gene: NA; J gene: TRBJ1-1; clone size: few; V gene: TRBV5-1
CDR3 protein: CASSQGLAATDTQYF; CDR3 DNA: TGTGCCAGCAGCCAGGGCCTAGCGGCCACAGATACGCAGTATTTT; D gene: TRBD2; J gene: TRBJ2-3; clone size: NA; V gene: TRBV7-7
CDR3 protein: CASRVDSYEQFF; CDR3 DNA: TGTGCCAGCAGAGTTGATAGCTATGAGCAGTTCTTC; D gene: NA; J gene: TRBJ2-1; clone size: NA; V gene: TRBV12-3/TRBV12-4
CDR3 protein: CASSLGRELNTEAFF; CDR3 DNA: TGCGCCAGCAGCCTAGGTAGGGAACTCAACACTGAAGCTTTCTTT; D gene: NA; J gene: TRBJ1-1; clone size: many; V gene: TRBV4-1
CDR3 protein: CASSQDVAGGPSGELFF; CDR3 DNA: TGCGCCAGCAGCCAAGATGTCGCGGGGGGGCCTTCCGGGGAGCTGTTTTTT; D gene: TRBD2; J gene: TRBJ2-2; clone size: few; V gene: TRBV4-1
CDR3 protein: CSAPGRGQPQHF; CDR3 DNA: TGCAGTGCACCGGGACGAGGGCAGCCCCAGCATTTT; D gene: NA; J gene: TRBJ1-5; clone size: many; V gene: TRBV20-1
CDR3 protein: CASSQGKTQYF; CDR3 DNA: TGTGCCAGCAGTCAGGGGAAGACCCAGTACTTC; D gene: NA; J gene: TRBJ2-5; clone size: NA; V gene: TRBV7-6
CDR3 protein: CASSFGDAQETQYF; CDR3 DNA: TGTGCCAGCAGCTTCGGAGATGCCCAAGAGACCCAGTACTTC; D gene: NA; J gene: TRBJ2-5; clone size: few; V gene: TRBV7-9
CDR3 protein: CASKLLQGWAHTEAFF; CDR3 DNA: TGCGCCAGCAAACTACTACAGGGCTGGGCGCACACTGAAGCTTTCTTT; D gene: NA; J gene: TRBJ1-1; clone size: few; V gene: TRBV10-2
CDR3 protein: CASSSVQGGGEQFF; CDR3 DNA: TGTGCCAGCAGCTCAGTTCAGGGGGGTGGCGAGCAGTTCTTC; D gene: NA; J gene: TRBJ2-1; clone size: few; V gene: TRBV7-6
CDR3 protein: CASSLWEGMRQPQHF; CDR3 DNA: TGTGCCAGCAGTTTATGGGAGGGGATGAGACAGCCCCAGCATTTT; D gene: NA; J gene: TRBJ1-5; clone size: NA; V gene: TRBV28
CDR3 protein: CASGRLITDYEQYF; CDR3 DNA: TGTGCCAGCGGTAGACTGATAACTGACTACGAGCAGTACTTC; D gene: NA; J gene: TRBJ2-7; clone size: NA; V gene: TRBV28
CDR3 protein: CASSTDRYTDTQYF; CDR3 DNA: TGTGCCAGCAGTACTGACAGATACACAGATACGCAGTATTTT; D gene: NA; J gene: TRBJ2-3; clone size: many; V gene: TRBV12-3/TRBV12-4
CDR3 protein: CASSLRRASFNYGYTF; CDR3 DNA: TGTGCCAGCAGCTTACGGAGAGCCTCCTTTAACTATGGCTACACCTTC; D gene: NA; J gene: TRBJ1-2; clone size: NA; V gene: TRBV7-9
CDR3 protein: CASGLQGIHTEAFF; CDR3 DNA: TGTGCCAGCGGACTACAGGGCATTCACACTGAAGCTTTCTTT; D gene: NA; J gene: TRBJ1-1; clone size: NA; V gene: TRBV28
CDR3 protein: CASRATSGYEQFF; CDR3 DNA: TGTGCCAGCAGAGCGACTAGCGGTTATGAGCAGTTCTTC; D gene: TRBD2; J gene: TRBJ2-1; clone size: NA; V gene: TRBV25-1
CDR3 protein: CASSWMGQGHTGELFF; CDR3 DNA: TGTGCCAGCAGCTGGATGGGACAGGGACACACCGGGGAGCTGTTTTTT; D gene: TRBD1; J gene: TRBJ2-2; clone size: few; V gene: TRBV7-8
CDR3 protein: CASSPRLLRGTDTQYF; CDR3 DNA: TGTGCCAGCAGTCCCCGACTCCTACGCGGCACAGATACGCAGTATTTT; D gene: NA; J gene: TRBJ2-3; clone size: NA; V gene: TRBV28
CDR3 protein: CASSRGDRDSNEQFF; CDR3 DNA: TGTGCCAGCAGTCGAGGGGACAGGGATAGCAATGAGCAGTTCTTC; D gene: TRBD1; J gene: TRBJ2-1; clone size: few; V gene: TRBV28
CDR3 protein: CASSERTRGGITDTQYF; CDR3 DNA: TGTGCCAGCAGTGAAAGAACCCGGGGGGGCATCACAGATACGCAGTATTTT; D gene: TRBD2; J gene: TRBJ2-3; clone size: NA; V gene: TRBV25-1
CDR3 protein: CATSERVAGAFSNEQFF; CDR3 DNA: TGTGCCACCAGTGAGCGGGTGGCGGGGGCCTTCTCCAATGAGCAGTTCTTC; D gene: NA; J gene: TRBJ2-1; clone size: NA; V gene: TRBV24-1
CDR3 protein: CSAAGQAGTEAFF; CDR3 DNA: TGCAGTGCTGCGGGACAGGCCGGCACTGAAGCTTTCTTT; D gene: TRBD1; J gene: TRBJ1-1; clone size: NA; V gene: TRBV20-1
CDR3 protein: CASSRSTLNNEQFF; CDR3 DNA: TGTGCCAGCAGTCGGTCTACTCTGAACAATGAGCAGTTCTTC; D gene: NA; J gene: TRBJ2-1; clone size: few; V gene: TRBV6-1
CDR3 protein: CASSQTGTSRSETQYF; CDR3 DNA: TGCGCCAGCAGCCAAACGGGGACTAGCCGAAGTGAGACCCAGTACTTC; D gene: TRBD2; J gene: TRBJ2-5; clone size: NA; V gene: TRBV4-1
CDR3 protein: CASSSVGNQPQHF; CDR3 DNA: TGTGCCAGCAGCTCCGTTGGCAATCAGCCCCAGCATTTT; D gene: NA; J gene: TRBJ1-5; clone size: few; V gene: TRBV6-2/TRBV6-3
CDR3 protein: CASRGDANTGELFF; CDR3 DNA: TGTGCCTCGCGAGGGGATGCGAACACCGGGGAGCTGTTTTTT; D gene: NA; J gene: TRBJ2-2; clone size: NA; V gene: TRBV27
CDR3 protein: CASTAQGTSVPGELFF; CDR3 DNA: TGTGCCAGCACCGCTCAGGGGACTAGTGTTCCCGGGGAGCTGTTTTTT; D gene: TRBD2; J gene: TRBJ2-2; clone size: few; V gene: TRBV6-1
CDR3 protein: CSARDFKTSGAQETQYF; CDR3 DNA: TGCAGTGCTAGAGATTTTAAGACTAGCGGGGCTCAAGAGACCCAGTACTTC; D gene: TRBD2; J gene: TRBJ2-5; clone size: NA; V gene: TRBV20-1